The 5 T cell receptor beta chains below come from one sample, sequenced in a study of blood T cells in healthy people across ages. Then a second PCR, running about 6 to 12 cycles, was carried out with a sample-barcoded 5' primer and a J-beta primer mix. Via MiXCR, TCRdb re-called the 5' RACE reads, giving one row per CDR3 protein. The sample contains roughly 2 million distinct CDR3 sequences, approximately 50% of which appear only once. Sequenced input: blood. The receptors originated from a woman in her 40s in good health.

The chain is built from TRBV4-1 and TRBJ1-2, with 8 bases identical to TRBD1. Germline assignment: CDR1 MGHRA and CDR2 YSYEKL. The CDR3 runs to 14 residues. Trimming took 5 bases from V and 3 from J; bases not matched to a gene: 5. The CDR3 coding sequence is TGCGCCAGCAGCTCCCTGGACAGGGACTATGGCTACACCTTC. Translation gives CASSSLDRDYGYTF.

This chain connects TRBV18 to TRBJ1-6; no definite D call. Germline-derived CDR1 and CDR2 are KGHSH and LQKENI. V shed 0 bases and J shed 9 bases, with 12 bases lying between them. The CDR3 runs to 15 residues. The CDR3: CASSPPTGPGSPLHF. CDR3 coding DNA: TGTGCCAGCTCACCACCTACCGGACCTGGTTCACCCCTCCACTTT.

This sequence joins TRBV13 and TRBJ2-7; 14 nucleotides line up with TRBD2. The V and J ends lost 3 bases and 0 bases, in that order; junction bases with no gene match: 7. Germline loops: CDR1 PRHDT, CDR2 FYEKMQ (reference sequence). This CDR3 is built from 18 residues. The CDR3 nucleotides read TGTGCCAGCAGCTTTAGACTAGCGGGGGGGCCGAGCTCCTACGAGCAGTACTTC. Translation gives CASSFRLAGGPSSYEQYF.

This rearrangement joins TRBV19 to TRBJ2-1; D possibly corresponds to TRBD1 (6 bases). Germline V gene lookup returns CDR1 LNHDA and CDR2 SQIVND (reference sequence). The ends were cut back, 4 bases at V and 0 bases at J, with 10 bases in the middle. CDR3 size: 15 residues. The CDR3 is CASSNQGSSYNEQFF. DNA of the CDR3: TGTGCCAGTAGTAATCAGGGGAGCTCCTACAATGAGCAGTTCTTC.

This clonotype was counted only a few times. This rearrangement joins TRBV5-1 to TRBJ2-1; 9 bases are shared with TRBD2. This CDR3 contains 13 residues. V lost 4 bases and J lost 5; bases outside the gene matches: 1. Germline loops: CDR1 SGHRS, CDR2 YFSETQ. CDR3 DNA sequence: TGCGCCAGCAGCGCGGGGGGGCACAATGAGCAGTTCTTC. Amino acid sequence: CASSAGGHNEQFF.